The sequence of this T cell receptor (beta chain) was determined in a study of breast tumors, draining lymph nodes, adjacent tissues. One entry per CDR3 protein results from TCRdb running MiXCR on the multiplex PCR reads. This repertoire shows 170,000 or so distinct CDR3 sequences, approximately 30% found once; its top ten account for around 4.5%. Germline loops: CDR1 SEHNR, CDR2 FQNEAQ (reference sequence). CDR3 length equals 15 residues. In its sample, this clonotype was seen a few times. A single base separates this from a much larger clone, so it may be a read error. The lymph nodes were axillary draining lymph nodes from breast cancer patients.

The rearrangement uses TRBV7-9 and TRBJ1-2; no clear D. Sequenced material: axillary lymph node tissue. This clonotype was obtained from a female donor with breast cancer. Some clones in this sample may be carry-over from other donors' samples. The DNA of the CDR3 is TGTGCCAGCAGCTTAGTGGCCCCTACGGACTATGGCTACCCCTTC. Its translation is CASSLVAPTDYGYPF. The full variable domain, in which reference TRBV7-9 and TRBJ1-2 provide the parts outside the CDR3, is DTGVSQNPRHKITKRGQNVTFRCDPISEHNRLYWYRQTLGQGPEFLTYFQNEAQLEKSRLLSDRFSAERPKGSFSTLEIQRTEQGDSAMYLCASSLVAPTDYGYPFGSGTRLTVV.